The 27 T cell receptor beta chains given below trace back to one sample, sequenced in a study of blood T cell repertoires in COVID-19. Produced via immunoSEQ multiplex PCR; TCRdb's table is partial and in-frame only. The sample includes about 500,000 clones, around nine tenths of them seen just once. The sequencing input was peripheral blood. These receptor sequences come from a woman aged 45-65 years with COVID-19, enrolled during active disease.

The chain is built from TRBV4-1 and TRBJ2-5; 8 nucleotides agree with TRBD2. The CDR3 runs to 16 residues. With 1 base clipped from V and 1 base from J, the junction kept 5 bases outside the gene matches. Per germline, CDR1 MGHRA and CDR2 YSYEKL. The CDR3 loop is CASSQVFRGGQETQYF. The CDR3 DNA follows: TGCGCCAGCAGCCAAGTTTTCCGGGGGGGCCAAGAGACCCAGTACTTC.

The chain combines TRBV11-2 with TRBJ1-1; no definite D call. Germline-derived CDR1 and CDR2 are SGHAT and FQNNGV. CDR3 size: 11 residues. V gave up 3 bases and J gave up 7 bases, with 6 bases separating them. The CDR3 is CASSFGLEAFF. The CDR3 DNA reads TGTGCCAGCAGCTTTGGACTTGAAGCTTTCTTT.

The rearrangement uses TRBV4-1 and TRBJ2-1, with 8 bases lining up with TRBD2. The V segment lost 3 bases and the J segment 7 bases; nucleotides outside the gene matches: 11. The CDR3 extends over 16 amino acids. Germline V gene data show CDR1 as MGHRA and CDR2 as YSYEKL. CDR3 loop: CASSHPNRGGGNEQFF. Written as DNA, the CDR3 is TGCGCCAGCAGCCACCCAAACCGGGGGGGCGGGAATGAGCAGTTCTTC.

V gene TRBV15 combines with J gene TRBJ2-5; 8 positions match TRBD2. V shed 8 bases, J shed 2 bases, and the junction held 7 bases outside the gene matches. The CDR3 spans 14 residues. Germline loops: CDR1 LNHNV, CDR2 YYDKDF (reference sequence). The CDR3, as DNA: TGTGCCACCCGACCCGGGGGGGCTCAAGAGACCCAGTACTTC. Its protein product is CATRPGGAQETQYF.

The chain has TRBV7-9 and TRBJ1-3; the D is unclear. Germline V gene sequence: CDR1 SEHNR, CDR2 FQNEAQ (reference sequence). The CDR3 is 15 amino acids. Trimming removed 5 bases at V and 7 bases at J, with 18 bases between. The CDR3 DNA follows: TGTGCCAGCAGCGTCGGGGTTCTTATGGGGAACACCATATATTTT. Translation: CASSVGVLMGNTIYF.

The genes are TRBV27 and TRBJ1-2, with D unresolved. V dropped 8 bases and J dropped 8 bases, with 12 bases sitting between them. This CDR3 has 11 residues. Per germline, CDR1 MNHEY and CDR2 SMNVEV (reference sequence). The CDR3 DNA reads as TGTGCCAGCGTCGGGGATAGGGGCTACACCTTC. Its translation: CASVGDRGYTF.

The J gene is TRBJ1-4, the V gene TRBV3-1 (or the pseudogene TRBV3-2); no clear D. V was cut by 4 bases and J by 4 bases, with 7 bases left in between. This CDR3 spans 13 amino acids. Germline loops: CDR1 LGHDT, CDR2 YNNKEL (reference sequence). For the CDR3, the DNA is TGTGCCAGCAGCCCATCGGTTAATGAAAAACTGTTTTTT. Translation gives CASSPSVNEKLFF.

The chain links TRBV6-5 to TRBJ2-3; 8 bases map to TRBD1. J gave up 0 bases and V 6 bases, and 5 bases lay outside the gene matches. The CDR3 is 15 amino acids. CDR1 is MNHEY and CDR2 is SVGAGI in the germline V gene. The CDR3 loop is CASRRQGPSTDTQYF. The CDR3 DNA follows: TGTGCCAGCAGACGACAGGGGCCGAGCACAGATACGCAGTATTTT.

The chain employs TRBV3-1 (or the pseudogene TRBV3-2) and TRBJ2-3, with 10 bases fitting TRBD1. The germline V gene has CDR1 LGHDT and CDR2 YNNKEL (reference sequence). With 4 bases clipped from V and 11 bases from J, the junction kept 12 bases outside the gene matches. The CDR3 has 15 residues. The CDR3 protein is CASSLDRGSLARQYF. The CDR3 nucleotides are TGTGCCAGCAGCCTGGACAGGGGGTCCCTGGCTAGGCAGTATTTT.

This chain uses TRBV5-1 with TRBJ1-2, with D unresolved. Trimming removed 0 bases at V and 0 bases at J, with 9 bases between. Germline V CDR1 and CDR2: SGHRS, YFSETQ. CDR3 length equals 15 residues. The CDR3 protein is CASSLGGGANYGYTF. The CDR3 nucleotides read TGCGCCAGCAGCTTGGGAGGAGGAGCTAACTATGGCTACACCTTC.

V gene TRBV28 combines with J gene TRBJ1-6, with 7 bases matching TRBD1. The germline V gene has CDR1 MDHEN and CDR2 SYDVKM. The CDR3 covers 17 residues. The V segment lost 6 bases and the J segment 1 base; nucleotides outside the gene matches: 9. DNA of the CDR3: TGTGCCAGCAGCTCGGCGGACAGGTGGTCCTATAATTCACCCCTCCACTTT. It codes for CASSSADRWSYNSPLHF.

V usage is TRBV24-1 and J usage is TRBJ1-5, with a weak D call TRBD1 (5 bases). This CDR3 has 14 amino acids. Germline lookup yields CDR1 KGHDR and CDR2 SFDVKD. V lost 3 bases and J 9 bases, leaving 14 bases between the germline ends. CDR3 residues: CATSDVAGPGPQHF. CDR3 DNA: TGTGCCACCAGTGATGTGGCAGGGCCCGGGCCCCAGCATTTT.

The genes are TRBV5-4 and TRBJ1-2; 9 bases align to TRBD1. This CDR3 region has 16 residues. CDR1 and CDR2 (germline): SGHNT, YYREEE (reference sequence). J was trimmed by 7 bases and V by 4 bases; bases with no gene match: 14. The CDR3 nucleotides read TGTGCCAGCAGCCCGATGTCGGGACAGGGAGTCGGTGGCTACACCTTC. Its translation: CASSPMSGQGVGGYTF.

The chain couples TRBV5-6 to TRBJ1-6; 10 nucleotides align to TRBD1. Germline values: CDR1 SGHDT, CDR2 YYEEEE. The V segment lost 3 bases and the J segment 7 bases; nucleotides outside the gene matches: 4. This CDR3 is built from 15 residues. CDR3 nucleotide sequence: TGTGCCAGCAGCTCCGGGACAGGGGCCAATTCACCCCTCCACTTT. Its translation is CASSSGTGANSPLHF.

This rearrangement joins TRBV3-1 (or the pseudogene TRBV3-2) to TRBJ1-6; 7 bases are shared with TRBD1. V lost 0 bases to trimming and J lost 8 bases; unmatched junction nucleotides: 4. The CDR3 has 15 amino acids. Germline V lookup: CDR1 LGHDT, CDR2 YNNKEL (reference sequence). The CDR3 is CASSQERTGDSPLHF. CDR3 sequence (DNA): TGTGCCAGCAGCCAAGAGAGGACAGGTGATTCACCCCTCCACTTT.

J is TRBJ1-1 and V is TRBV7-8; D perhaps matches TRBD1 (6 bases). V gave up 2 bases and J gave up 4 bases, with 8 bases separating them. Germline CDR1 SGHVS, CDR2 FQNEAQ. The CDR3 length is 13 residues. CDR3 amino acids: CASSLRGGTEAFF. CDR3 DNA sequence: TGTGCCAGCAGCTTACGAGGGGGCACTGAAGCTTTCTTT.

The chain uses TRBV5-1 and TRBJ2-1; weak D call: TRBD1 (5 bases). The V gene's germline CDR1 is SGHRS and CDR2 YFSETQ. The CDR3 spans 13 residues. The V and J ends lost 5 bases and 7 bases respectively, with 13 bases between them. For the CDR3, the DNA is TGCGCCAGCAGTGTACAGGCACCGAATGAGCAGTTCTTC. Translated: CASSVQAPNEQFF.

This sequence joins TRBV6-5 and TRBJ2-2; 10 bases line up with TRBD1. The CDR3 has 14 residues. Germline CDR1 MNHEY, CDR2 SVGAGI. V lost 6 bases, J lost 8 bases, and 6 bases stayed unmatched. DNA for the CDR3: TGTGCCAGCAGGAGACAGGGGGCTCCGGGGGAGCTGTTTTTT. This sequence encodes CASRRQGAPGELFF.

CDR3: CASSPTVGLAGDEQFF. The CDR3 DNA sequence: TGTGCCAGCAGCCCTACCGTTGGGCTAGCGGGGGATGAGCAGTTCTTC. The chain recombines TRBV9 with TRBJ2-1, with 10 nucleotides matching TRBD2. Trimming took 4 bases from V and 8 from J; bases not matched to a gene: 12. The CDR3 contains 16 residues. In germline, CDR1 is SGDLS, CDR2 YYNGEE.

This chain uses TRBV27 with TRBJ2-7, with 8 bases that match TRBD2. The trim removed 0 bases at V and 4 bases at J, leaving 14 bases unmatched. The CDR3 has 18 residues. In germline, CDR1 is MNHEY, CDR2 SMNVEV (reference sequence). The CDR3 DNA reads as TGTGCCAGCAGTTTATCCGCCCCCCTAAGCGGGGGTAGGTACGAGCAGTACTTC. Translated: CASSLSAPLSGGRYEQYF.

The chain is built from TRBV3-1 (or the pseudogene TRBV3-2) and TRBJ2-7, with 7 nucleotides matching TRBD1. V gave up 2 bases and J gave up 0 bases; unmatched junction bases: 7. This CDR3 is built from 16 residues. CDR1 LGHDT and CDR2 YNNKEL come from the germline V gene (reference sequence). The CDR3 DNA is TGTGCCAGCAGCCAATTACCGACAGGGAGCTCCTACGAGCAGTACTTC. Translation gives CASSQLPTGSSYEQYF.

The chain combines TRBV7-3 with TRBJ2-1, with 9 bases lining up with TRBD1. This CDR3 region has 17 residues. V shed 0 bases, J shed 2 bases, and the junction held 5 bases outside the gene matches. The germline V gene encodes CDR1 SGHTA and CDR2 FQGTGA. The CDR3 bases are TGTGCCAGCAGCTTAACGGTACAGGGGGCCCCCTACAATGAGCAGTTCTTC. Its protein product is CASSLTVQGAPYNEQFF. The variable domain in full, completed from reference TRBV7-3 and TRBJ2-1, reads GAGVSQTPSNKVTEKGKYVELRCDPISGHTALYWYRQSLGQGPEFLIYFQGTGAADDSGLPNDRFFAVRPEGSVSTLKIQRTERGDSAVYLCASSLTVQGAPYNEQFFGPGTRLTVL.

The rearrangement links TRBV10-3 to TRBJ1-4; D is perhaps TRBD1 (5 bases). Per germline, CDR1 ENHRY and CDR2 SYGVKD. The CDR3 is made up of 17 amino acids. V gave up 3 bases and J gave up 8 bases, with 22 bases separating them. In DNA form, the CDR3 reads TGTGCCATCAGTGATATAAGGATGGGGCAGGGAGGAGAAAAACTGTTTTTT. Encoded protein: CAISDIRMGQGGEKLFF.

The chain is built from TRBV18 and TRBJ2-4; a weak D match, TRBD1 (5 bases). There are 15 residues in the CDR3. Germline V lookup: CDR1 KGHSH, CDR2 LQKENI. V gave up 2 bases and J gave up 6 bases, with 14 bases separating them. The CDR3 region is CASSPKGNSGNIQYF. CDR3 nucleotides: TGTGCCAGCTCACCAAAGGGGAATTCAGGAAACATTCAGTACTTC.

This clone was seen once. This chain joins TRBV12-3 or TRBV12-4 and TRBJ1-2; 7 nucleotides agree with TRBD1. V was pared by 6 bases and J by 8 bases, with 9 bases of the junction left unmatched. The CDR3 consists of 13 residues. CDR3 sequence: CASRSRGARGYTF. In nucleotides, the CDR3 is TGTGCCAGCAGGTCCAGGGGGGCGCGGGGCTACACCTTC.

In DNA, the CDR3 is TGCGCCAGCCGCGTGGGGAGGAACACTGAAGCTTTCTTT. Protein sequence: CASRVGRNTEAFF. This rearrangement joins TRBV10-1 to TRBJ1-1, with D unclear. Trimming removed 8 bases at V and 1 base at J, with 11 bases between. The CDR3 loop spans 13 amino acids. Germline V gene lookup returns CDR1 WNHNN and CDR2 SYGVQD (reference sequence).

This chain uses TRBV7-2 with TRBJ2-4; tentatively, D is TRBD1 (6 bases). CDR3 length: 15 residues. The germline gives CDR1 SGHTA, CDR2 FQGNSA. Trimming took off 5 bases at V and 6 bases at J, with 17 bases between the two ends. Here the CDR3 DNA reads TGTGCCAGCAGCCTCGGGTGGCAGACAGGAAACATTCAGTACTTC. Translated, it gives CASSLGWQTGNIQYF. The whole variable domain, remainder taken from reference TRBV7-2 and TRBJ2-4, is GAGVSQSPSNKVTEKGKDVELRCDPISGHTALYWYRQSLGQGLEFLIYFQGNSAPDKSGLPSDRFSAERTGGSVSTLTIQRTQQEDSAVYLCASSLGWQTGNIQYFGAGTRLSVL.